The 28 T cell receptor beta chains presented below share a single source sample, sequenced in a study of T cells after yellow fever vaccination. TCRdb reprocessed the 5' RACE reads with MiXCR, giving one entry per CDR3 protein. This table has hundreds of thousands of distinct CDR3 sequences, around a sixth appearing once. The sample here was PBMCs, taken before the yellow fever booster vaccination. The source of these receptors is a man in his late teens or twenties who received the YFV17D yellow fever vaccine.

The rearrangement joins TRBV4-3 to TRBJ1-2, with TRBD1 as a possible D gene (5 bases). Germline V gives CDR1 LGHNA, CDR2 YSLEER. V was clipped by 0 bases and J by 4 bases, with 15 bases between them. The CDR3 totals 16 residues. CDR3 DNA sequence: TGCGCCAGCAGCCAAGAAGAAATCTTGGACATCTATGGCTACACCTTC. Its translation: CASSQEEILDIYGYTF.

This clonotype came up a few times. The chain carries TRBV18 and TRBJ2-1; TRBD1 matches at 10 bases. V trimming: 3 bases; J trimming: 6 bases; junction bases outside the gene matches: 14. CDR1 KGHSH and CDR2 LQKENI come from the germline V gene. This CDR3 region has 18 residues. The CDR3 coding sequence is TGTGCCAGCTCACCGTCAATGCCGGGACAGGGGATGATCAATGAGCAGTTCTTC. Encoded protein: CASSPSMPGQGMINEQFF. The whole variable domain, remainder taken from reference TRBV18 and TRBJ2-1, is NAGVMQNPRHLVRRRGQEARLRCSPMKGHSHVYWYRQLPEEGLKFMVYLQKENIIDESGMPKERFSAEFPKEGPSILRIQQVVRGDSAAYFCASSPSMPGQGMINEQFFGPGTRLTVL.

The chain recombines TRBV19 with TRBJ2-3; tentatively, D is TRBD1 (5 bases). Deletions cut 5 bases from V and 6 bases from J, with 15 bases between. Germline V gene data show CDR1 as LNHDA and CDR2 as SQIVND (reference sequence). This CDR3 has 14 amino acids. The CDR3 coding sequence is TGTGCCAGTAGTGGGCTCCCAGGGTGGGATACGCAGTATTTT. Its protein product is CASSGLPGWDTQYF.

This clonotype was picked up a small number of times. The CDR3 loop reads CASSFLTAGGTEAFF. The CDR3 DNA reads as TGCGCCAGCAGCTTCCTGACGGCAGGGGGGACTGAAGCTTTCTTT. This rearrangement joins TRBV5-1 to TRBJ1-1, with 7 nucleotides matching TRBD1. Unmatched junction bases numbered 9, after V lost 2 bases and J lost 5 bases. CDR1 is SGHRS and CDR2 is YFSETQ in the germline V gene. The length of the CDR3 is 15 residues.

This clonotype was counted at least ten times. CDR3 sequence: CASSTRGSGGLTYEQYF. The CDR3 nucleotides are TGTGCCAGCAGCACCCGGGGAAGCGGGGGACTAACCTACGAGCAGTACTTC. The rearrangement uses TRBV7-2 and TRBJ2-7; 8 nucleotides match TRBD2. The V segment lost 5 bases and the J segment 2 bases; nucleotides outside the gene matches: 14. Germline values: CDR1 SGHTA, CDR2 FQGNSA. CDR3 length: 17 amino acids.

The V call is TRBV6-5, the J call TRBJ1-6; 9 bases are shared with TRBD1. Germline assignment: CDR1 MNHEY and CDR2 SVGAGI. CDR3 length: 15 amino acids. The trim removed 7 bases at V and 1 base at J, leaving 2 bases unmatched. The DNA for the CDR3 is TGTGCCAGCAAGACAGGGGGTTCCTATAATTCACCCCTCCACTTT. The encoded protein is CASKTGGSYNSPLHF.

The V gene is TRBV7-9, the J gene TRBJ2-1; D is undetermined. The CDR3 has 12 residues. Trimming took off 2 bases at V and 8 bases at J, with 7 bases between the two ends. Germline values: CDR1 SEHNR, CDR2 FQNEAQ (reference sequence). The CDR3 bases are TGTGCCAGCAGCTTAAACACCGATGAGCAGTTCTTC. It specifies CASSLNTDEQFF.

This clonotype was seen ten or more times. The chain combines TRBV2 with TRBJ1-1; D not resolved. With 6 bases removed from V and 5 bases from J, the gap between germline ends came to 10 bases. The germline V gene encodes CDR1 SNHLY and CDR2 FYNNEI. This CDR3 contains 12 residues. CDR3 protein: CASRTSGTEAFF. DNA of the CDR3: TGTGCCAGCAGGACCTCGGGAACTGAAGCTTTCTTT.

This clonotype was counted between two and nine times. V usage is TRBV10-3 and J usage is TRBJ2-3; 8 nucleotides agree with TRBD2. The germline CDR1 and CDR2 sequences are ENHRY and SYGVKD. V dropped 3 bases and J dropped 3; count of bases not matched to a gene: 5. The CDR3 loop spans 15 amino acids. The CDR3 spells CAISEDGGGTDTQYF. The CDR3 DNA reads as TGTGCCATCAGTGAAGACGGCGGGGGGACAGATACGCAGTATTTT.

This clonotype was found a few times. This chain uses TRBV4-1 with TRBJ1-2; D is unresolved. The ends were cut back, 5 bases at V and 0 bases at J, with 13 bases in the middle. The V gene's germline CDR1 is MGHRA and CDR2 YSYEKL. This CDR3 contains 15 residues. CDR3 sequence reads: CASSGTLGANYGYTF. CDR3 bases: TGCGCCAGCAGCGGAACGCTCGGGGCTAACTATGGCTACACCTTC.

The chain carries TRBV28 and TRBJ2-5; unclear D gene. The CDR3 extends over 15 amino acids. Germline assignment: CDR1 MDHEN and CDR2 SYDVKM. The V and J ends lost 6 bases and 4 bases respectively, with 18 bases between them. The CDR3 DNA reads TGTGCCAGCAGACGAACGGCCCGCGCCCGAGAGACCCAGTACTTC. Translating gives CASRRTARARETQYF.

J is TRBJ2-1 and V is TRBV5-1; weak D call: TRBD2 (5 bases). Trimming took 7 bases from V and 4 from J, leaving 18 bases between them. This CDR3 has 15 residues. The germline gives CDR1 SGHRS, CDR2 YFSETQ. The CDR3 DNA sequence: TGCGCCAGCGGGAGCCAAAGAGGAGCATACAATGAGCAGTTCTTC. This codes for CASGSQRGAYNEQFF.

V usage is TRBV5-5 and J usage is TRBJ1-4; D is perhaps TRBD1 (5 bases). CDR1 and CDR2 (germline): SGHKS, YYEKEE (reference sequence). V lost 4 bases, J lost 11 bases, and 24 bases lay in between. The CDR3 loop spans 16 amino acids. This CDR3 is CASSASGTSDFPKLFF. CDR3 coding DNA: TGTGCCAGCAGCGCTTCCGGGACTTCAGATTTCCCTAAACTGTTTTTT.

This chain connects TRBV5-1 to TRBJ2-7; D remains unclear. There are 16 residues in the CDR3. The V end was cut by 0 bases, the J end by 0 bases, with 13 bases between. Germline assignment: CDR1 SGHRS and CDR2 YFSETQ. CDR3 nucleotide sequence: TGCGCCAGCAGCTTGGGGACGCTGGGCAGCTCCTACGAGCAGTACGTC. This sequence encodes CASSLGTLGSSYEQYV.

The chain employs TRBV29-1 and TRBJ2-3; tentative D call: TRBD2 (5 bases). Germline CDR1 is SQVTM and CDR2 is ANQGSEA. The CDR3 contains 13 residues. V shed 5 bases and J shed 4 bases, with 13 bases lying between them. The CDR3 DNA sequence: TGCAGCGTTTGGCTAGCTGGGGCAGATACGCAGTATTTT. It specifies CSVWLAGADTQYF.

This clonotype was counted ten times or more. The chain employs TRBV6-5 and TRBJ1-1, with 8 nucleotides matching TRBD1. The germline V gene has CDR1 MNHEY and CDR2 SVGAGI. V was pared by 2 bases and J by 7 bases, with 6 bases of the junction left unmatched. The CDR3 spans 14 residues. The CDR3 loop is CASSYQGAINEAFF. CDR3 DNA: TGTGCCAGCAGTTACCAGGGGGCTATCAATGAAGCTTTCTTT.

The chain employs TRBV6-2 or TRBV6-3 and TRBJ1-2; D is uncertain. V lost 2 bases and J 7 bases, leaving 14 bases between the germline ends. This CDR3 region has 14 residues. Germline V gene data show CDR1 as MNHEY and CDR2 as SVGEGT. The DNA of the CDR3 is TGTGCCAGCAGTTACCTAGACCGGGGTCCTGGCTACACCTTC. Residues: CASSYLDRGPGYTF.

The chain recombines TRBV7-9 with TRBJ2-2; 10 bases match TRBD1. Trimming took 0 bases from V and 4 from J; bases not matched to a gene: 2. Looked up from germline, CDR1 is SEHNR and CDR2 is FQNEAQ (reference sequence). The CDR3 runs 16 residues. CDR3 sequence: CASSLAGTGATGELFF. CDR3 DNA sequence: TGTGCCAGCAGCTTAGCCGGGACAGGGGCCACCGGGGAGCTGTTTTTT.

This clonotype was seen a few times. This chain links TRBV2 with TRBJ2-1; TRBD2 agrees at 12 bases. Germline-derived CDR1 and CDR2 are SNHLY and FYNNEI. The trim removed 6 bases at V and 4 bases at J, leaving 7 bases unmatched. This CDR3 is built from 16 residues. CDR3 protein: CASSDGLAGLYNEQFF. CDR3 in DNA: TGTGCCAGCAGCGACGGACTAGCGGGGCTATACAATGAGCAGTTCTTC.

This clonotype was found once. The V and J genes are TRBV5-1 and TRBJ1-2; D is uncertain. The CDR3 sequence is 16 residues long. The V gene lost 0 bases and the J gene lost 1 base, with 13 bases spanning the gap. CDR1 and CDR2 from the germline V gene are SGHRS and YFSETQ. CDR3 in DNA: TGCGCCAGCAGCTTGGGGACCGGGTTACTTAACTATGGCTACACCTTC. It specifies CASSLGTGLLNYGYTF. Full variable domain (missing parts from reference TRBV5-1 and TRBJ1-2): KAGVTQTPRYLIKTRGQQVTLSCSPISGHRSVSWYQQTPGQGLQFLFEYFSETQRNKGNFPGRFSGRQFSNSRSEMNVSTLELGDSALYLCASSLGTGLLNYGYTFGSGTRLTVV.

This clonotype was found many times. The chain recombines TRBV6-6 with TRBJ1-2; no definite D call. CDR3 length: 14 amino acids. V lost 7 bases and J lost 4, with 16 bases in between. Per germline, CDR1 MNHNY and CDR2 SVGAGI (reference sequence). This chain's CDR3 is CASKGPSMGYGYTF. For the CDR3, the DNA is TGTGCCAGCAAAGGTCCGTCGATGGGCTATGGCTACACCTTC.

This clonotype showed up just once. The V gene is TRBV6-1, the J gene TRBJ2-3; D may be TRBD1 or TRBD2 (5 bases each). Deletions cut 1 base from V and 2 bases from J, with 16 bases between. Germline V gene lookup returns CDR1 MNHNS and CDR2 SASEGT. The CDR3 length is 17 residues. In nucleotides, the CDR3 is TGTGCCAGCAGTGAAGGGGCCCAAGAGGGGATCACAGATACGCAGTATTTT. It translates to CASSEGAQEGITDTQYF.

The V gene is TRBV9, the J gene TRBJ1-3; weak D call: TRBD1 (5 bases). V lost 3 bases, J lost 2 bases, and 9 bases lay in between. The CDR3 has 14 residues. CDR1 is SGDLS, CDR2 YYNGEE, per germline. CDR3 coding DNA: TGTGCCAGCAGCGCGAGGGGAGCTGGAAACACCATATATTTT. Translation: CASSARGAGNTIYF.

J is TRBJ1-5 and V is TRBV6-1; D unclear. Germline CDR1 is MNHNS and CDR2 is SASEGT. This CDR3 spans 13 amino acids. V lost 5 bases, J lost 4 bases, and 9 bases lay in between. In DNA form, the CDR3 reads TGTGCCAGCAGTTCCGACCCTAATCAGCCCCAGCATTTT. It codes for CASSSDPNQPQHF.

The chain recombines TRBV2 with TRBJ2-1; TRBD2 aligns across 8 bases. The CDR3 spans 14 residues. Germline CDR1 is SNHLY and CDR2 is FYNNEI. Germline trimming cut 9 bases from V and 4 bases from J; bases unmatched to any gene: 8. Here the CDR3 DNA reads TGTGCCAGGACTACTAGCGGAACATACAATGAGCAGTTCTTC. Its protein is CARTTSGTYNEQFF.

This chain uses TRBV11-2 with TRBJ1-4, with D possibly being TRBD1 (6 bases). The CDR3 extends over 17 amino acids. Germline CDR1 reads SGHAT; CDR2 reads FQNNGV. The V end lost 0 bases, the J end lost 13 bases, and 24 bases lay between the germline ends. The CDR3 spells CASSLESSWAGARGLFF. The DNA of the CDR3 is TGTGCCAGCAGCTTAGAATCTAGCTGGGCGGGGGCGAGAGGACTGTTTTTT.

This clonotype has more than one count but fewer than ten. The chain joins TRBV6-5 to TRBJ2-3, with D perhaps matching TRBD2 (6 bases). V was clipped by 0 bases and J by 2 bases, with 12 bases between them. The CDR3 sequence is 16 residues long. The germline gives CDR1 MNHEY, CDR2 SVGAGI. CDR3 region: CASSYSRTTLTDTQYF. Written as DNA, the CDR3 is TGTGCCAGCAGTTACTCCCGGACTACACTCACAGATACGCAGTATTTT.

This clonotype was detected a few times. The chain combines TRBV6-6 with TRBJ1-5; D might be TRBD1 (5 bases). Trimming took off 7 bases at V and 9 bases at J, with 16 bases between the two ends. Germline V CDR1 and CDR2: MNHNY, SVGAGI (reference sequence). The CDR3 is 13 residues long. CDR3 nucleotide sequence: TGTGCCAGCACCTCCGGGACCGCCGGGCCCCAGCATTTT. This translates into CASTSGTAGPQHF.